This T cell receptor (beta chain) was identified during a study of tumor-infiltrating lymphocytes in primary liver carcinoma. This clonotype was counted at least ten times. Its antigen remains unknown. From around 0.5 ug of total RNA, TCR beta-specific cDNA was reverse-transcribed using a constant-region primer. Libraries for TCR beta were built through three nested multiplex PCR rounds, which together made up a slightly modified ARM-PCR procedure. Rounds one and two of PCR, each of 10 cycles, were primed with TRBV1-TRBV30 forward primers and a C-beta reverse primer. Using its own MiXCR run on the multiplex PCR reads, TCRdb lists one record per CDR3 protein. Found here are approximately 320,000 distinct CDR3 sequences, almost 60% of them singletons; the top ten hold approximately 15%. General study points: A significantly higher top-250-clone fraction was recorded for tumors than for blood (p = 0.039).

Unsorted whole blood supplied the blood RNA, and germline DNA was isolated too. No treatment had been given to the patients, who were chronically infected with HBV. In advance of surgery, 3 to 4.5 milliliters of peripheral blood were collected. Germline V gives CDR1 SGHAT, CDR2 FQNNGV. The CDR3 runs to 15 residues. V gave up 6 bases and J gave up 4 bases; unmatched junction bases: 6. The TCR comes from a woman in her 30s with primary liver carcinoma and hepatitis B virus infection. The sample comprised peripheral blood. The chain is built from TRBV11-2 and TRBJ2-1; 10 nucleotides align to TRBD2. CDR3 sequence: CASRAGTSAYNEQFF. In nucleotides, the CDR3 is TGTGCCAGCAGAGCCGGGACTAGCGCTTACAATGAGCAGTTCTTC.